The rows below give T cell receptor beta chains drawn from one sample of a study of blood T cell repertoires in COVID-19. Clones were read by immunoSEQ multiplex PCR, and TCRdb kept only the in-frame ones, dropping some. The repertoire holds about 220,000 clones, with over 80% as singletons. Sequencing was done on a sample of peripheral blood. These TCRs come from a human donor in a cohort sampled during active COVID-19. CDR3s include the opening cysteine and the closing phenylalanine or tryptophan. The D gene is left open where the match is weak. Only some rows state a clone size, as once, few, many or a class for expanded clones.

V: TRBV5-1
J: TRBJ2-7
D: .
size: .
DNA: TGCGCCAGCAGCTTGTCTTCAGGGGTTGTAGGGCAGTACTTC
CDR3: CASSLSSGVVGQYF

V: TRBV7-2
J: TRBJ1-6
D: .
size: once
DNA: TGTGCCAGCAGCTCCGGACAGAGCTATAATTCACCCCTCCACTTT
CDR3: CASSSGQSYNSPLHF

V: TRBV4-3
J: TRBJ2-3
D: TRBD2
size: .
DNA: TGCGCCAGCAGCCTAGGACTAGCCCCGTCTGATACGCAGTATTTT
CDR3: CASSLGLAPSDTQYF

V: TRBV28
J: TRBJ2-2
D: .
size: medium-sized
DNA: TGTGCCAGCAGCCCGGGACTGACGAACACCGGGGAGCTGTTTTTT
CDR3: CASSPGLTNTGELFF

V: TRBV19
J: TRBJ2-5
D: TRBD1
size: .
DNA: TGTGCCAGCCGATCCGGGACAGGAAAAGAGACCCAGTACTTC
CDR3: CASRSGTGKETQYF

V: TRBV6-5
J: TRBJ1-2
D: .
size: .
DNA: TGTGCCAGCAGTTACACAGGGCTATATGGCTACACCTTC
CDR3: CASSYTGLYGYTF

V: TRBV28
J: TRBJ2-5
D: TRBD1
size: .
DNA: TGTGCCAGCAGCCCCACAGGGGGCGAAGAGACCCAGTACTTC
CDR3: CASSPTGGEETQYF

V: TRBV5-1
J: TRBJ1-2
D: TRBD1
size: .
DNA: TGCGCCAGCAGCGGGAGACAGGGGAAGAATGGCTACACCTTC
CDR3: CASSGRQGKNGYTF

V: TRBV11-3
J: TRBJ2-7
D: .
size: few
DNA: TGTGCCAGCAGCTTAGAACAGACCGAGCAGTACTTC
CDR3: CASSLEQTEQYF

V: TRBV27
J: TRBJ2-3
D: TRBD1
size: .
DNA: TGTGCCAGCAGTCCCAGGGGGCGAGGGGCAGATACGCAGTATTTT
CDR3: CASSPRGRGADTQYF

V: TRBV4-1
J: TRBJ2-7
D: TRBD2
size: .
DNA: TGCGCCAGCAGCCAAGTAATAGCGGGAGGCCCGGGCGAGCAGTACTTC
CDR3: CASSQVIAGGPGEQYF

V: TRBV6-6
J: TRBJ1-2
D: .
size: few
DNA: TGTGCCAGCAGACAGGGATTCGGCTACACCTTC
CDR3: CASRQGFGYTF

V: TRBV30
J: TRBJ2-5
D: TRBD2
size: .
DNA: TGTGCCTGGAGTGGGATTAGCGGGAGCTTGGAGACCCAGTACTTC
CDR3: CAWSGISGSLETQYF

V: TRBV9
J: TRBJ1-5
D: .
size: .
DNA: TGTGCCAGCAGCGCTTCGCTAAGCAATCAGCCCCAGCATTTT
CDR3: CASSASLSNQPQHF

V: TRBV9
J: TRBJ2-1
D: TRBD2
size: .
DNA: TGTGCCAGCAGCGTATCTAGCGGGAGCTACAATGAGCAGTTCTTC
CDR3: CASSVSSGSYNEQFF

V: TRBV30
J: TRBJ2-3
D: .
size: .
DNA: TGTGCCCGGAACACAGGGCAAGTAGATACGCAGTATTTT
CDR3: CARNTGQVDTQYF

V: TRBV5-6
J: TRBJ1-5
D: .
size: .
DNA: TGTGCCAGCAGCTTGGCCTGTTGCAATCAGCCCCAGCATTTT
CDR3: CASSLACCNQPQHF

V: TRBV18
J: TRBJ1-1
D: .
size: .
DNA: TGTGCCAGCCCCTTGTCCAGGGTAGTGAACACTGAAGCTTTCTTT
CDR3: CASPLSRVVNTEAFF

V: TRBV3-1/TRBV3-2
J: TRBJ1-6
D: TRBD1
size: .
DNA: TGTGCCAGCAGCCAACCAGGGGGCCATTCACCCCTCCACTTT
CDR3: CASSQPGGHSPLHF

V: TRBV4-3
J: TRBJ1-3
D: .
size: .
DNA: TGCGCCAGCAGCCAAGTCGGGGATCTTGGAAACACCATATATTTT
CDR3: CASSQVGDLGNTIYF

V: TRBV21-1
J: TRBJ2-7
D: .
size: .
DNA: TGTGCCAGCAGCATTGGGACAGGGGCCAACTACGAGCAGTACTTC
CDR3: CASSIGTGANYEQYF

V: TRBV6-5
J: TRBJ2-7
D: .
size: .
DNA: TGTGCCAGCAGTTACCACAGGGTCTCCTACGAGCAGTACTTC
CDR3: CASSYHRVSYEQYF

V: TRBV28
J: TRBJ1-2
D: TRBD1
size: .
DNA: TGTGCCAGCGGTTCGAAGGGGGCCTATGGCTACACCTTC
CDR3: CASGSKGAYGYTF

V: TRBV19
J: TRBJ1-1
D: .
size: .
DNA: TGTGCCAGTAGTATAAGTTCGGGAAACACTGAAGCTTTCTTT
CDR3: CASSISSGNTEAFF

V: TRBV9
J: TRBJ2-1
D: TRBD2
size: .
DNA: TGTGCCAGCAGCGTAGCCCTAAGCGGGAGTTGGGACTACTACAATGAGCAGTTCTTC
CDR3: CASSVALSGSWDYYNEQFF

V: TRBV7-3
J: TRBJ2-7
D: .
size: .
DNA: TGTGCCAGCAGCCCCCCGAGCTCCTACGAGCAGTACTTC
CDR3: CASSPPSSYEQYF

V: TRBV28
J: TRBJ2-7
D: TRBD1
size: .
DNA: TGTGCCAGCAGTTTAGGGGACAGGTACGAGCAGTACTTC
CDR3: CASSLGDRYEQYF

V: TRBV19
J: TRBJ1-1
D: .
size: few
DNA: TGTGCCAGTTCCACGACAGGAGCTAACACTGAAGCTTTCTTT
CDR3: CASSTTGANTEAFF

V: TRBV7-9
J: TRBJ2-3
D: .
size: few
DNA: TGTGCCAGCAGTCCTCAGTGGGATACGCAGTATTTT
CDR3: CASSPQWDTQYF

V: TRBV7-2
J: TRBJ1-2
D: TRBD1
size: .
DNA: TGTGCCAGCAGCCTACAGGGGGGTGGCTATGGCTACACCTTC
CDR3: CASSLQGGGYGYTF

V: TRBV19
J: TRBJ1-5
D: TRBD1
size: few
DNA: TGTGCCAGTAGTTCCCCAGGGGGAAGGGGCCAGCCCCAGCATTTT
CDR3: CASSSPGGRGQPQHF

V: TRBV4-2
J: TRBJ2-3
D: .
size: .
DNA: TGTGCCAGCAGCCAAGATGTCACGGGAGTGGGAGATACGCAGTATTTT
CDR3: CASSQDVTGVGDTQYF

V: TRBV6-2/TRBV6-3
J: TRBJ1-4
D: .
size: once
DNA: TGTGCCAGCAGTTACTACCGGGGGACTAATGAAAAACTGTTTTTT
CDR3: CASSYYRGTNEKLFF

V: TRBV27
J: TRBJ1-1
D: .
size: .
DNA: TGTGCCAGCACCGAAACAGGGAAAAGTTGGACTGAAGCTTTCTTT
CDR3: CASTETGKSWTEAFF

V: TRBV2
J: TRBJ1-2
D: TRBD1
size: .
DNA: TGTGCCAGCAGGTTCGGACAGGGCGGCGATGGCTACACCTTC
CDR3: CASRFGQGGDGYTF